This is a list of T cell receptor beta chains from one sample in a study of shared clonotypes between healthy human individuals. Sequencing was performed with immunoSEQ multiplex PCR; in TCRdb, only in-frame clones are kept and a portion is missing. There are more than 2 million clones in the sample; 90% to 95% occur only once, and 0.13% lies in the top ten. The specimen sequenced was naive CD4+ T cells sorted from blood. The receptors were gathered from a man aged 18 to 29 in good health. Each CDR3 is given with its conserved first and last residue. D genes are given only for firm matches. The size field is filled for only some rows; it gives once, few, many or a size class.

CDR3 protein	CDR3 DNA	D gene	V gene	J gene	clone size
CASSGRAGGYTF	TGTGCCAGCAGTGGTCGCGCGGGCGGCTACACCTTC	-	TRBV2	TRBJ1-2	-
CASRILPGGGYTF	TGTGCCAGTAGGATTCTTCCAGGAGGTGGCTACACCTTC	-	TRBV19	TRBJ1-2	-
CASSGSGIQETQYF	TGTGCCAGCAGCGGTAGCGGGATCCAAGAGACCCAGTACTTC	TRBD2	TRBV5-4	TRBJ2-5	-
CAISEASGGLTDTQYF	TGTGCCATCAGTGAGGCTAGCGGGGGGCTCACAGATACGCAGTATTTT	TRBD2	TRBV10-3	TRBJ2-3	-
CASSSAGTSGNTIYF	TGTGCCAGCAGCTCCGCCGGGACATCTGGAAACACCATATATTTT	-	TRBV11-2	TRBJ1-3	-
CASSLALLAGAEQFF	TGTGCCAGCAGCTTAGCGCTATTAGCGGGAGCTGAGCAGTTCTTC	TRBD2	TRBV7-2	TRBJ2-1	-
CSARPTSKQYF	TGCAGTGCTAGACCTACTAGCAAGCAGTACTTC	-	TRBV20-1	TRBJ2-7	-
CASSEDSGNTIYF	TGTGCCAGCTCTGAGGACTCTGGAAACACCATATATTTT	-	TRBV18	TRBJ1-3	once
CASSTTGTGELFF	TGTGCCAGTAGTACAACAGGGACCGGGGAGCTGTTTTTT	-	TRBV19	TRBJ2-2	-
CASTITQGNGYTF	TGTGCCAGCACCATAACACAGGGAAATGGCTACACCTTC	-	TRBV7-9	TRBJ1-2	-
CASSLEQGSRYEQYF	TGTGCCAGCAGCTTAGAACAGGGGTCCAGATACGAGCAGTACTTC	TRBD1	TRBV7-6	TRBJ2-7	-
CASSPGTGLNQPQHF	TGTGCCAGCAGTCCCGGGACAGGGCTGAATCAGCCCCAGCATTTT	TRBD1	TRBV28	TRBJ1-5	-
CASTTRREAQPQHF	TGTGCCAGCACCACCCGGCGGGAAGCGCAGCCCCAGCATTTT	-	TRBV6-5	TRBJ1-5	once
CASSPRGGRYNEQFF	TGCGCCAGCAGCCCCAGGGGAGGGAGATACAATGAGCAGTTCTTC	-	TRBV5-1	TRBJ2-1	once
CASSFSGIRSADTQYF	TGTGCCAGCAGCTTTAGCGGGATAAGGTCGGCAGATACGCAGTATTTT	TRBD2	TRBV7-2	TRBJ2-3	once
CASSVTLGEQFF	TGTGCCAGCAGTGTGACGCTGGGTGAGCAGTTCTTC	-	TRBV2	TRBJ2-1	-
CASSPQQGGNEQFF	TGTGCCAGCTCACCCCAACAAGGGGGCAATGAGCAGTTCTTC	-	TRBV18	TRBJ2-1	-
CSVGTGTGGTGANVLTF	TGCAGCGTTGGGACCGGGACAGGGGGCACTGGGGCCAACGTCCTGACTTTC	TRBD1	TRBV29-1	TRBJ2-6	-
CASSLGLGNGPNEKLFF	TGTGCCAGCAGCCTAGGGCTGGGGAATGGCCCCAATGAAAAACTGTTTTTT	-	TRBV7-9	TRBJ1-4	-
CAWSVTTARETQYF	TGTGCCTGGAGTGTGACGACAGCGAGGGAGACCCAGTACTTC	-	TRBV30	TRBJ2-5	-
CASSLAAGTNQPQHF	TGTGCCAGCAGCTTAGCGGCAGGGACAAATCAGCCCCAGCATTTT	-	TRBV7-2	TRBJ1-5	-
CASSSLRGPTGNEQFF	TGCGCCAGCAGCTCTCTTCGAGGCCCAACCGGAAATGAGCAGTTCTTC	-	TRBV5-1	TRBJ2-1	-
CASSPPAGAEAFF	TGTGCCAGCTCACCACCGGCAGGGGCTGAAGCTTTCTTT	-	TRBV18	TRBJ1-1	-
CASSMDRGRTEAFF	TGTGCCAGCAGTATGGACAGGGGGCGCACTGAAGCTTTCTTT	TRBD1	TRBV30	TRBJ1-1	-
CASSVDSNSPLHF	TGTGCCAGCAGCGTAGATTCTAATTCACCCCTCCACTTT	-	TRBV9	TRBJ1-6	few
CASGRTANSPLHF	TGTGCCAGCGGGAGGACGGCTAATTCACCCCTCCACTTT	-	TRBV6-5	TRBJ1-6	few
CATSTLGVRLGDTQYF	TGTGCCACCAGCACCCTGGGAGTCCGGCTGGGAGATACGCAGTATTTT	-	TRBV15	TRBJ2-3	-
CAISEKSSGGTDTQYF	TGTGCCATCAGTGAGAAGTCTAGCGGGGGCACAGATACGCAGTATTTT	TRBD2	TRBV10-3	TRBJ2-3	-
CASSLTRDKPLGYTF	TGTGCCAGCAGTTTAACCCGGGACAAGCCCCTTGGCTACACCTTC	-	TRBV27	TRBJ1-2	-
CASSLVASSEQYF	TGTGCCAGCAGCTTGGTGGCGTCCTCCGAGCAGTACTTC	-	TRBV5-6	TRBJ2-7	-
CASNPSQGYQPQHF	TGTGCCAGCAACCCGTCGCAGGGGTACCAGCCCCAGCATTTT	-	TRBV6-5	TRBJ1-5	-
CASSDGQGARDGYTF	TGTGCCAGCAGTGATGGACAGGGGGCGAGGGATGGCTACACCTTC	TRBD1	TRBV6-4	TRBJ1-2	-
CASSPEVTYNEQFF	TGTGCCAGCAGTCCGGAAGTAACCTACAATGAGCAGTTCTTC	-	TRBV28	TRBJ2-1	-
CASSPQWGNTEAFF	TGTGCCAGCAGCCCACAATGGGGGAACACTGAAGCTTTCTTT	-	TRBV7-2	TRBJ1-1	-
CASSGGDRENSPLHF	TGTGCCAGCAGCGGGGGGGACAGGGAGAATTCACCCCTCCACTTT	TRBD1	TRBV5-4	TRBJ1-6	many
CASSQGIWDRGRNEQFF	TGCGCCAGCAGCCAAGGAATTTGGGACAGGGGGAGGAATGAGCAGTTCTTC	TRBD1	TRBV4-1	TRBJ2-1	-
CASSLGSSSSYNEQFF	TGTGCCAGCAGCTTGGGTAGTAGCAGCTCCTACAATGAGCAGTTCTTC	-	TRBV5-4	TRBJ2-1	-
CASSLGARYNEQFF	TGTGCCAGCAGCTTAGGCGCCAGATACAATGAGCAGTTCTTC	-	TRBV7-2	TRBJ2-1	-
CASSDGTGRYEQYF	TGTGCCAGCAGTGACGGGACAGGGCGGTACGAGCAGTACTTC	TRBD1	TRBV6-1	TRBJ2-7	-
CASSWTSGRLSTDTQYF	TGTGCCAGCAGCTGGACTAGCGGGAGGCTCAGCACAGATACGCAGTATTTT	TRBD2	TRBV11-2	TRBJ2-3	-
CASSYSGGAPDTQYF	TGTGCCAGCAGTTATAGCGGGGGGGCCCCAGATACGCAGTATTTT	TRBD2	TRBV6-5	TRBJ2-3	-
CASRGTNYGYTF	TGTGCCAGCCGGGGTACTAACTATGGCTACACCTTC	-	TRBV2	TRBJ1-2	-
CASRHRDLGQFF	TGCGCCAGCAGGCACCGGGACTTAGGGCAGTTCTTC	-	TRBV10-1	TRBJ2-1	-
CASREVLNTEAFF	TGCGCCAGCAGAGAGGTTCTGAACACTGAAGCTTTCTTT	-	TRBV5-1	TRBJ1-1	-
CATSRQTSYEQYF	TGTGCCACCAGCAGACAGACCTCCTACGAGCAGTACTTC	-	TRBV15	TRBJ2-7	-
CASSQERDWETQYF	TGCGCCAGCAGCCAAGAGAGGGACTGGGAGACCCAGTACTTC	-	TRBV4-1	TRBJ2-5	-
CASSQKDRSEQYF	TGTGCCAGCAGCCAAAAGGACAGATCCGAGCAGTACTTC	-	TRBV7-9	TRBJ2-7	once
CASSEGRGYYEQYF	TGTGCCAGCAGTGAAGGGCGAGGGTACTACGAGCAGTACTTC	-	TRBV25-1	TRBJ2-7	-
CASSVGVSGNTIYF	TGTGCCAGCAGCGTAGGAGTCTCTGGAAACACCATATATTTT	-	TRBV9	TRBJ1-3	-
CAWSLSEKYNEQFF	TGTGCCTGGAGTTTGTCAGAAAAGTACAATGAGCAGTTCTTC	-	TRBV30	TRBJ2-1	-
CASSFYGGPQPQHF	TGTGCCAGCAGCTTTTACGGGGGACCTCAGCCCCAGCATTTT	-	TRBV13	TRBJ1-5	once